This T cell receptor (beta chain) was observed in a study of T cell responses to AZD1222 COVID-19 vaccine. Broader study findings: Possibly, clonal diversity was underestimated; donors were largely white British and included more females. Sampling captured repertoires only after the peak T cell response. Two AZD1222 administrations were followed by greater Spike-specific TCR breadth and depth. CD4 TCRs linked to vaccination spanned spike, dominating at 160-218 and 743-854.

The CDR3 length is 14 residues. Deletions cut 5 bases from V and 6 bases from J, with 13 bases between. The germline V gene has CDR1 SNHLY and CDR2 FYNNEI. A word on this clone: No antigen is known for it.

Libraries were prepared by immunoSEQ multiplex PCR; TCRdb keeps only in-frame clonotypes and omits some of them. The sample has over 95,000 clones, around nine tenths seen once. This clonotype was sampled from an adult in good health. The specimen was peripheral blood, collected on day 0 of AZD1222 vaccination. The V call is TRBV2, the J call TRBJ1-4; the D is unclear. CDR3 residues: CASSSPGGDEKLFF. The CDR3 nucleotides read TGTGCCAGCAGTTCCCCAGGCGGGGATGAAAAACTGTTTTTT.